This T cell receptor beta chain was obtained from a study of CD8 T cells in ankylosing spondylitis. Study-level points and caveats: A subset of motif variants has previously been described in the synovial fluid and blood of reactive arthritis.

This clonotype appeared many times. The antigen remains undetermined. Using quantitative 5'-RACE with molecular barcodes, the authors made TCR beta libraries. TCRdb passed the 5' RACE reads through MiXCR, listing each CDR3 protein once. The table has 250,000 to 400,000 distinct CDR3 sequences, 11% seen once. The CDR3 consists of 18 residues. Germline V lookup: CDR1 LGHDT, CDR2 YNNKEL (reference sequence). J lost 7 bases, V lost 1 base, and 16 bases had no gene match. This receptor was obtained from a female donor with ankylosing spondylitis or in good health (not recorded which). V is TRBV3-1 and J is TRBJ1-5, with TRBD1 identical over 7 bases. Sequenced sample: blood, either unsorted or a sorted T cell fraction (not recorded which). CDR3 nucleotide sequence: TGTGCCAGCAGCCAAGGCCACAGGGGTCGCGGAGAAGGACAGCCCCAGCATTTT. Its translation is CASSQGHRGRGEGQPQHF.